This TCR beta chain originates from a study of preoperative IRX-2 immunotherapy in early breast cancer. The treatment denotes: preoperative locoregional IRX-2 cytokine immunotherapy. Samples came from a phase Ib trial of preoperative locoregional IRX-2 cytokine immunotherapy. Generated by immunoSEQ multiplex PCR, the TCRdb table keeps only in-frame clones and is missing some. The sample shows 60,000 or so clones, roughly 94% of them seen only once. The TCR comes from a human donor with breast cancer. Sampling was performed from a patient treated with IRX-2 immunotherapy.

Written as DNA, the CDR3 is TGTGCCAGCACCCTAATTGGGGGACTGGGCGAGCAGTACTTC. Its translation is CASTLIGGLGEQYF. The rearrangement uses TRBV5-5 and TRBJ2-7; D might be TRBD2 (6 bases). CDR1 is SGHKS, CDR2 YYEKEE, per germline (reference sequence). V dropped 6 bases and J dropped 6 bases, with 19 bases sitting between them. The CDR3 sequence is 14 residues long.